The 6 T cell receptor beta chains below come from one sample, sequenced in a study of T cell repertoires in cytomegalovirus infection. TCRdb reanalysed the reads using MiXCR and keeps one entry per CDR3 protein. The data show around 450,000 distinct CDR3 sequences, with 10% to 12% seen just once and more than 8.5% held by the top ten. The sequenced sample consisted of PBMCs. The receptors derive from a human donor in good health (CMV status not recorded). Some clones in this sample may be carry-over from other donors' samples.

Many counts were recorded for this clonotype. No conserved phenylalanine or tryptophan is present at the end of the CDR3, so a read error is the likely explanation. It is unclear where the CDR3 begins or ends on the DNA, so no DNA is shown, and the CDR3 is as TCRdb lists it. The chain has TRBV11-2 and TRBJ1-5. The CDR3 contains 8 residues when both ends are counted. Germline V gene lookup returns CDR1 SGHAT and CDR2 FQNNGV. The CDR3 sequence: CASSPLQV.

A remark on this clonotype: Germline is not matched at one junction end, which may reflect a read error. V gene TRBV2 combines with J gene TRBJ2-3; D is ambiguous. The V gene's germline CDR1 is SNHLY and CDR2 FYNNEI. The CDR3 loop spans 15 amino acids. The CDR3 DNA sequence: TGTGTCAGCAGTGTCCAGGCACGGCCTGCAGATACGCAGTATTTT. Its protein is CVSSVQARPADTQYF.

In its sample, this clonotype was seen a few times. The chain carries TRBV24-1 and TRBJ1-1; TRBD1 is a possible D gene (6 bases). The V gene's germline CDR1 is KGHDR and CDR2 SFDVKD. The CDR3 loop spans 13 amino acids. Trimming shortened V by 4 bases and J by 4 bases, and 9 bases separated the two germline ends. The CDR3 DNA follows: TGTGCCACCAGTGACAGGGGCAGCACTGAAGCTTTCTTT. Amino acid sequence: CATSDRGSTEAFF.

This clonotype appeared many times. The V and J genes are TRBV27 and TRBJ2-7; a possible D gene is TRBD2 (5 bases). This CDR3 spans 13 amino acids. Between the trimmed V and J ends, which lost 8 bases and 2 bases, there was a span of 13 bases. Germline V lookup: CDR1 MNHEY, CDR2 SMNVEV (reference sequence). The CDR3 spells CASSLRGPYEQYF. CDR3 bases: TGTGCCAGCTCTCTACGGGGTCCCTACGAGCAGTACTTC.

The rearrangement uses TRBV20-1 and TRBJ2-1; TRBD1 is a possible D gene (7 bases). Germline CDR1 and CDR2: DFQATT and SNEGSKA (reference sequence). V was shortened by 6 bases and J by 4 bases, with 19 bases between the two germline ends. The CDR3 length is 15 residues. CDR3 sequence: CSAKGAGGRYNEQFF. Here the CDR3 DNA reads TGCAGTGCCAAGGGGGCCGGGGGTCGATACAATGAGCAGTTCTTC.

CDR3 sequence: CASSRPEGVRSPLHF. In DNA, the CDR3 is TGTGCCAGCAGCCGCCCCGAGGGCGTGAGGTCACCCCTCCACTTT. The J gene is TRBJ1-6, the V gene TRBV7-9; D unclear. Germline V gene sequence: CDR1 SEHNR, CDR2 FQNEAQ (reference sequence). The V and J ends lost 5 bases and 10 bases respectively, with 18 bases between them. This CDR3 comprises 15 residues.